The 11 T cell receptor beta chains presented below share a single source sample, sequenced in a study of blood T cell repertoires in COVID-19. Here immunoSEQ multiplex PCR was the method, and the copy in TCRdb shows in-frame clones only, minus some. The sample yields almost 200,000 clones, approximately 87% seen once. Sequenced: peripheral blood. The receptors were gathered from a woman aged 70 to 79 with acute or convalescent COVID-19.

The chain links TRBV5-1 to TRBJ2-3; 9 bases are a match to TRBD2. The CDR3 length is 18 residues. Germline V gene sequence: CDR1 SGHRS, CDR2 YFSETQ. V gave up 2 bases and J gave up 2 bases; unmatched junction bases: 12. For the CDR3, the DNA is TGCGCCAGCAGCTTAACGGGGATGGTAGCGGGAGTCACAGATACGCAGTATTTT. It is translated as CASSLTGMVAGVTDTQYF.

This sequence joins TRBV18 and TRBJ1-6; D gene ambiguous. The CDR3 covers 16 residues. Germline loops: CDR1 KGHSH, CDR2 LQKENI. V was cut by 6 bases and J by 5 bases, with 17 bases left in between. In nucleotides, the CDR3 is TGTGCCAGCTCCCGGAATTCGGGGAGCAATAATTCACCCCTCCACTTT. Protein sequence: CASSRNSGSNNSPLHF.

The rearrangement joins TRBV11-3 to TRBJ1-2; D is unclear. This CDR3 is 12 amino acids long. Trimming took off 2 bases at V and 7 bases at J, with 8 bases between the two ends. CDR1 is SGHNT, CDR2 YENEEA, per germline. CDR3 DNA: TGTGCCAGCAGCTTAAACGAGGTTGGCTACACCTTC. It codes for CASSLNEVGYTF. Drawing the rest from reference TRBV11-3 and TRBJ1-2, the complete variable domain is EAGVVQSPRYKIIEKKQPVAFWCNPISGHNTLYWYLQNLGQGPELLIRYENEEAVDDSQLPKDRFSAERLKGVDSTLKIQPAELGDSAVYLCASSLNEVGYTFGSGTRLTVV.

This chain uses TRBV10-2 with TRBJ1-4, with 7 bases matching TRBD1. There are 15 residues in the CDR3. The germline V gene has CDR1 WSHSY and CDR2 SAAADI. V dropped 6 bases and J dropped 0; count of bases not matched to a gene: 4. The CDR3 DNA follows: TGCGCCAGCAGCGGGGACAGCTCAACTAATGAAAAACTGTTTTTT. Protein sequence: CASSGDSSTNEKLFF.

The chain is built from TRBV19 and TRBJ2-2, with D tentatively TRBD1 (5 bases). CDR3 length equals 16 residues. Per the germline V gene, CDR1 is LNHDA and CDR2 is SQIVND (reference sequence). V was cut by 2 bases and J by 0 bases, with 10 bases left in between. The CDR3 loop reads CASSIPAGTNTGELFF. DNA for the CDR3: TGTGCCAGTAGTATACCTGCAGGGACGAACACCGGGGAGCTGTTTTTT.

CDR3 sequence reads: CSVEQGAPGSYGYTF. In nucleotides, the CDR3 is TGCAGCGTTGAACAGGGGGCCCCGGGTAGCTATGGCTACACCTTC. This chain links TRBV29-1 with TRBJ1-2; 8 positions match TRBD1. V lost 2 bases to trimming and J lost 4 bases; unmatched junction nucleotides: 9. The CDR3 is 15 residues long. Germline V gives CDR1 SQVTM, CDR2 ANQGSEA. Full variable domain (missing parts from reference TRBV29-1 and TRBJ1-2): SAVISQKPSRDICQRGTSLTIQCQVDSQVTMMFWYRQQPGQSLTLIATANQGSEATYESGFVIDKFPISRPNLTFSTLTVSNMSPEDSSIYLCSVEQGAPGSYGYTFGSGTRLTVV.

The V and J genes are TRBV28 and TRBJ2-7; 7 bases map to TRBD1. V shed 8 bases, J shed 3 bases, and the junction held 10 bases outside the gene matches. Germline CDR1 is MDHEN and CDR2 is SYDVKM. This CDR3 has 14 residues. CDR3 loop: CASATGGQNYEQYF. The CDR3 DNA reads as TGTGCCAGCGCCACTGGGGGACAGAACTACGAGCAGTACTTC. Full variable domain (missing parts from reference TRBV28 and TRBJ2-7): DVKVTQSSRYLVKRTGEKVFLECVQDMDHENMFWYRQDPGLGLRLIYFSYDVKMKEKGDIPEGYSVSREKKERFSLILESASTNQTSMYLCASATGGQNYEQYFGPGTRLTVT.

The chain couples TRBV18 to TRBJ1-6, with 9 positions matching TRBD1. CDR1 and CDR2 (germline): KGHSH, LQKENI. Trimming cost V 2 bases and J 8 bases; bases outside gene matches: 7. The CDR3 is 16 amino acids. DNA of the CDR3: TGTGCCAGCTCACCAACTAGGACAGGGGAAGATTCACCCCTCCACTTT. Protein sequence: CASSPTRTGEDSPLHF.

The chain links TRBV7-2 to TRBJ1-2, with D possibly matching TRBD1 (5 bases). V was shortened by 5 bases and J by 0 bases, with 19 bases between the two germline ends. Germline assignment: CDR1 SGHTA and CDR2 FQGNSA. This CDR3 is 17 amino acids long. The chain's CDR3 is CASSPSVTDLSNYGYTF. The DNA of the CDR3 is TGTGCCAGCAGCCCATCTGTGACAGATCTCTCTAACTATGGCTACACCTTC.

This clone was seen more than once but under ten times. The chain combines TRBV9 with TRBJ1-6; no definite D call. CDR1 and CDR2 from the germline V gene are SGDLS and YYNGEE. V was trimmed by 4 bases and J by 10 bases, leaving 12 bases between them. The CDR3 is made up of 13 amino acids. The CDR3 region has the DNA TGTGCCAGCAGCTCGACACCGGGGTCACCCCTCCACTTT. Its protein is CASSSTPGSPLHF.

The rearrangement uses TRBV3-1 (or the pseudogene TRBV3-2) and TRBJ2-2, with D possibly matching TRBD2 (5 bases). This CDR3 region has 17 residues. V was shortened by 7 bases and J by 4 bases, with 22 bases between the two germline ends. Germline V gene sequence: CDR1 LGHDT, CDR2 YNNKEL (reference sequence). CDR3 coding DNA: TGTGCCAGCAACCTACCAGGCGCCGGGGTGGGCACCGGGGAGCTGTTTTTT. It translates to CASNLPGAGVGTGELFF.